This T cell receptor (beta chain) comes out of a study of cytomegalovirus exposure and HLA in healthy donors. Study observations and caveats: Exclusion as indistinguishable affected some V segments, including TRBV6-2 and TRBV6-3. Analysis was performed later, and it showed HLA-associated TCR beta chains to be more clonally expanded than equally common others. A previous analysis found most TCR beta V segments productive roughly 87% or roughly 30% of the time.

Germline CDR1 is LGHNA and CDR2 is YSLEER. The CDR3 sequence is 16 residues long. Deletions cut 0 bases from V and 7 bases from J, with 15 bases between. Researchers ran the PCR with 60 Vbeta and 13 Jbeta primers. Using immunoSEQ multiplex PCR, the repertoire was profiled, and TCRdb retains in-frame clones only, with some absent. The sample lists some 200,000 clones, 77% occurring once. About this clone: The antigen is not known.

The J gene is TRBJ2-2, the V gene TRBV4-3, with a tentative D call TRBD1 (5 bases). The receptor's source is a female donor in good health and CMV-seronegative. Sequenced input: PBMCs. The CDR3 is CASSQDGAWPVGELFF. As DNA, the CDR3 is TGCGCCAGCAGCCAAGATGGGGCGTGGCCTGTCGGGGAGCTGTTTTTT.